This T cell receptor beta chain was captured by sequencing in a study of blood T cell repertoires in COVID-19. On the study more broadly: From T cells, B-cell-depleted T cells, or PBMCs came the material, which was cDNA or gDNA.

Method: immunoSEQ multiplex PCR; TCRdb's copy keeps in-frame clones and lacks some. The table lists about 100,000 clones, 90% to 95% of them singletons, with roughly 17% in the top ten. CDR3 length: 16 amino acids. Germline loops: CDR1 SGHTA, CDR2 FQGNSA. The ends were cut back, 6 bases at V and 5 bases at J, with 20 bases in the middle. The TCR originated in a man over 45 with acute or convalescent COVID-19. V and J are TRBV7-2 and TRBJ2-1; TRBD1 might be the D (6 bases). Material for sequencing was peripheral blood. The chain's CDR3 is CASRPPGRGSNNEQFF. CDR3 DNA: TGTGCCAGCAGGCCCCCGGGCAGGGGATCCAACAATGAGCAGTTCTTC.